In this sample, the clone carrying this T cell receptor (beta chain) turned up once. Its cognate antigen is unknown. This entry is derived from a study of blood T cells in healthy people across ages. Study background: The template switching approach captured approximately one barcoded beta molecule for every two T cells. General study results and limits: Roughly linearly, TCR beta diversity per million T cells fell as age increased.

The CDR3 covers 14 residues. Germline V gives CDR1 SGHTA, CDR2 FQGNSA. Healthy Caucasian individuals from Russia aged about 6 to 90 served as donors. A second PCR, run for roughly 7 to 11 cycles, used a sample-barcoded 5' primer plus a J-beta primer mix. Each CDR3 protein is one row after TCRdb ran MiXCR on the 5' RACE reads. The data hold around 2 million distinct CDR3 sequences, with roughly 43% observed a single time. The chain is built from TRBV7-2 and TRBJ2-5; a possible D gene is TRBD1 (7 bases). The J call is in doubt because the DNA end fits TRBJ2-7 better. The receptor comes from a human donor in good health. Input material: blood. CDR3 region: CASSRGTEYYEQYF. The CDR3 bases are TGTGCCAGCAGCCGGGGGACAGAATACTACGAGCAGTACTTC.